Below, 8 T cell receptor beta chains from the same sample are listed, as sequenced in a study of T-cell memory formation after mild COVID-19. Using its own MiXCR run on the 5' RACE reads, TCRdb lists one record per CDR3 protein. This table has 100,000 or so distinct CDR3 sequences, roughly 11% appearing once. The sequenced sample was PBMCs or a T cell subset sorted from them (not recorded which). Source of these receptors: a man younger than 30 who had mild COVID-19 (a few samples of this study predate the infection). Cell type and time point are not known.

In this sample, this clonotype turned up a few times. DNA of the CDR3: TGTGCCAGCAGTCGACTCAGCGGGGGAGATACGCAGTATTTT. Translating gives CASSRLSGGDTQYF. The chain links TRBV7-2 to TRBJ2-3; 8 nucleotides align to TRBD2. The CDR3 is made up of 14 amino acids. Looked up from germline, CDR1 is SGHTA and CDR2 is FQGNSA. The V segment lost 6 bases and the J segment 5 bases; nucleotides outside the gene matches: 7.

The chain links TRBV4-2 to TRBJ1-1, with TRBD1 matching 8 bases. The length of the CDR3 is 15 residues. V lost 3 bases to trimming and J lost 5 bases; unmatched junction nucleotides: 8. Germline-derived CDR1 and CDR2 are LGHNA and YNFKEQ. This CDR3 is CASSHNTGGGTEAFF. CDR3 nucleotides: TGTGCCAGCAGCCATAATACAGGGGGGGGAACTGAAGCTTTCTTT.

For the CDR3, the DNA is TGTGCCAGCAGAGGATACAGGGGGGAGACCCAGTACTTC. It translates to CASRGYRGETQYF. The chain has TRBV2 and TRBJ2-5; 8 bases fit TRBD1. The CDR3 spans 13 residues. CDR1 and CDR2 from the germline V gene are SNHLY and FYNNEI. The V and J ends lost 6 bases and 5 bases, in that order; junction bases with no gene match: 5.

The chain links TRBV5-5 to TRBJ2-5, with D tentatively TRBD1 or TRBD2 (6 bases each). V was cut by 4 bases and J by 4 bases, with 17 bases left in between. The CDR3 runs 15 residues. Germline loops: CDR1 SGHKS, CDR2 YYEKEE (reference sequence). CDR3 residues: CASSRGDSGRETQYF. The CDR3, as DNA: TGTGCCAGCAGCAGGGGGGATAGCGGACGAGAGACCCAGTACTTC.

This clonotype was recorded a few times. The genes are TRBV6-5 and TRBJ2-5; 7 bases agree with TRBD1. The V segment lost 5 bases and the J segment 5 bases; nucleotides outside the gene matches: 11. Germline V lookup: CDR1 MNHEY, CDR2 SVGAGI. CDR3 length equals 15 residues. Here the CDR3 DNA reads TGTGCCAGCAGTGCTATAGGGGGCGGTGGGGAGACCCAGTACTTC. Encoded protein: CASSAIGGGGETQYF.

This clonotype was detected many times. The rearrangement joins TRBV5-1 to TRBJ2-2; D unresolved. Germline V gene sequence: CDR1 SGHRS, CDR2 YFSETQ. The ends were cut back, 3 bases at V and 10 bases at J, with 13 bases in the middle. The CDR3 has 13 amino acids. This chain's CDR3 is CASSSLIAVELFF. The CDR3 DNA reads TGCGCCAGCAGCTCCCTTATCGCCGTGGAGCTGTTTTTT.

The V gene is TRBV21-1, the J gene TRBJ2-3. TRBV21-1 is labeled a pseudogene. CDR3 length: 14 amino acids. As DNA, the CDR3 is TGTGCCAGCCGGTCGGCAAGATGCACAGATACGCAGTATTTT. Its translation is CASRSARCTDTQYF.

This clonotype was seen at least ten times. The V call is TRBV11-2, the J call TRBJ1-1; D may be TRBD1 (5 bases). The CDR3 has 14 residues. Germline CDR1 is SGHAT and CDR2 is FQNNGV. Trimming pared 4 bases from V and 6 bases from J, leaving 15 bases between. CDR3 region: CASSSPAGSPEAFF. The CDR3 DNA reads as TGTGCCAGCAGCTCCCCGGCAGGGTCGCCTGAAGCTTTCTTT.